This T cell receptor beta chain originates from a study of T cells after yellow fever vaccination. Study-wide context: The SMART-Seq v4 Ultra Low Input method served to prepare the low-cell-number fractions.

The sample holds a few counts of this clonotype. V lost 6 bases, J lost 8 bases, and 5 bases lay in between. This CDR3 is built from 9 residues. The germline gives CDR1 SQVTM, CDR2 ANQGSEA. UMIs were added to TCR cDNA along with a universal primer site when it was made by 5'RACE template switching. TCRdb re-derived calls from the 5' RACE reads in MiXCR, one entry per CDR3 protein. The repertoire holds 510,000 or so distinct CDR3 sequences, with 19% as singletons. This clonotype was sampled from a man aged 25 to 40 who received the YFV17D yellow fever vaccine. The sequencing used PBMCs, collected 15 days after the yellow fever booster vaccination. The chain uses TRBV29-1 and TRBJ2-1; D ambiguous. CDR3 sequence reads: CSVSHEQFF. DNA for the CDR3: TGCAGCGTCTCCCATGAGCAGTTCTTC.